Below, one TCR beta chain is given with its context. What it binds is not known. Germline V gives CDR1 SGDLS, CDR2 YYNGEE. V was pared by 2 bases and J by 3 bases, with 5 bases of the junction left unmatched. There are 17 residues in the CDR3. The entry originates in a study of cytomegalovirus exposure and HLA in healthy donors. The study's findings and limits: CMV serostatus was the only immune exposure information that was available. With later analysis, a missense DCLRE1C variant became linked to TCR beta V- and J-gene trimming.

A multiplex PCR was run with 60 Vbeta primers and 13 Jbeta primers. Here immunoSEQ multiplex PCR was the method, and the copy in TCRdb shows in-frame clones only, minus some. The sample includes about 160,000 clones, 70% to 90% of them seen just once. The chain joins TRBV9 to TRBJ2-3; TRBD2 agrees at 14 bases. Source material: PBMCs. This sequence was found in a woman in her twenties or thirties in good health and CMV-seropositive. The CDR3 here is CASSVTSGGAGTDTQYF. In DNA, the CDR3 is TGTGCCAGCAGCGTGACTAGCGGGGGGGCCGGGACAGATACGCAGTATTTT.